This passage covers 3 T cell receptor beta chains from one sample sequenced in a study of shared clonotypes between healthy human individuals. Produced via immunoSEQ multiplex PCR; TCRdb's table is partial and in-frame only. The top ten hold 0.61% of the sample, which has roughly 1,000,000 clones, 75% to 85% seen once. The sample consisted of memory CD4+ T cells from PBMCs. The subset here: CD45RA-negative fraction. Receptors were obtained from a young man in good health. Some clones in this sample may be carry-over from other donors' samples.

This clone was counted a few times. This rearrangement joins TRBV28 to TRBJ1-5; D remains ambiguous. V lost 5 bases, J lost 0 bases, and 8 bases lay in between. Per the germline V gene, CDR1 is MDHEN and CDR2 is SYDVKM. This CDR3 comprises 14 residues. The CDR3 sequence: CASSGSFSNQPQHF. The CDR3 DNA follows: TGTGCCAGCAGTGGGAGTTTTAGCAATCAGCCCCAGCATTTT.

To note about this clone: It is unclear where the CDR3 begins or ends on the DNA, so no DNA is shown, and the CDR3 is as TCRdb lists it. The genes are TRBV11-3 and TRBJ2-1. The germline CDR1 and CDR2 sequences are SGHNT and YENEEA. Including both end residues, the CDR3 is 13 amino acids long. The CDR3 sequence is CASSFAEGTRLFF.

V and J are TRBV9 and TRBJ2-1; D possibly corresponds to TRBD2 (5 bases). The CDR3 length is 12 residues. The V end was cut by 0 bases, the J end by 15 bases, with 13 bases between. Germline assignment: CDR1 SGDLS and CDR2 YYNGEE. The CDR3 protein is CASSVVAQLLFF. CDR3 nucleotide sequence: TGTGCCAGCAGCGTAGTAGCGCAACTTCTGTTCTTC.